This section outlines one T cell receptor (beta chain) sequence together with its context. Germline is not matched at one junction end, which may reflect a read error. The protocol was immunoSEQ multiplex PCR, while the TCRdb copy is restricted to in-frame clones and leaves out a portion. The sample records approximately 730,000 clones, approximately 85% being singletons. The entry originates in a study of shared T cell receptors in the human thymus. Germline V gene sequence: CDR1 KGHSH, CDR2 LQKENI. The CDR3 contains 13 residues. A further study also used this sample, focusing on human thymus T cells. That study adds: The donor group consisted of healthy Finnish infants who were having corrective surgery for congenital heart defects.

Sequencing was performed on thymocytes. This clonotype was obtained from a girl less than two years old with a congenital heart defect. The V gene is TRBV18, the J gene TRBJ1-2, with TRBD1 identical over 7 bases. CDR3 sequence (DNA): TGTGCCAGCTCACCACGAGCTCAGGTGGACAGGCCCTTC. The encoded protein is CASSPRAQVDRPF.